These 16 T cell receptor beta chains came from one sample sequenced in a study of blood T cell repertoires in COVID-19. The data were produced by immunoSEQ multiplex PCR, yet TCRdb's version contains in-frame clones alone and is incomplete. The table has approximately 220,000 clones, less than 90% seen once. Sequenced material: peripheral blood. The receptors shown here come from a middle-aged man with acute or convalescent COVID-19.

As DNA, the CDR3 is TGTGCCAGCAGCCGCGGGACAGGGCCGAACTATGGCTACACCTTC. Protein product: CASSRGTGPNYGYTF. The J gene is TRBJ1-2, the V gene TRBV7-6; 9 bases are a match to TRBD1. The CDR3 loop spans 15 amino acids. V shed 5 bases, J shed 2 bases, and the junction held 6 bases outside the gene matches. Germline V CDR1 and CDR2: SGHVS, FNYEAQ.

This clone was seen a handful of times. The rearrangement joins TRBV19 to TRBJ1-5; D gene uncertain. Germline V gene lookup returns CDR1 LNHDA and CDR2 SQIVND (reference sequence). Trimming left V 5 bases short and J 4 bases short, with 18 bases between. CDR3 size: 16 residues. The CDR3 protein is CASSRVPATRNQPQHF. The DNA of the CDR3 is TGTGCCAGTAGTCGGGTTCCGGCCACGAGGAATCAGCCCCAGCATTTT.

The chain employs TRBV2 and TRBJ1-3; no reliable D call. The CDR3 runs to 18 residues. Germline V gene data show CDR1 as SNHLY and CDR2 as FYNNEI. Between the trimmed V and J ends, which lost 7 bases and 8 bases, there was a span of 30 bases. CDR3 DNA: TGTGCCAGCACCAAGGGCGCGGCTTTAGGATTCTTGGGAGACACCATATATTTT. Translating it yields CASTKGAALGFLGDTIYF.

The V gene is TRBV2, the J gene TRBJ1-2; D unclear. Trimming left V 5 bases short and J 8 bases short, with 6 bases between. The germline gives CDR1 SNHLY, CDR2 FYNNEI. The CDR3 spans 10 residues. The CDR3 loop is CASSSRGYTF. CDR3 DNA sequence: TGTGCCAGCAGTTCGAGGGGCTACACCTTC.

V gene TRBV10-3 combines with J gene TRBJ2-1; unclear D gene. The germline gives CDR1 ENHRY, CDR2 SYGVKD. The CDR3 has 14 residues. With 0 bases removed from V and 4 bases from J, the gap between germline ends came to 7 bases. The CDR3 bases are TGTGCCATCAGTGAGTCGGGCCAGTACAATGAGCAGTTCTTC. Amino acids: CAISESGQYNEQFF.

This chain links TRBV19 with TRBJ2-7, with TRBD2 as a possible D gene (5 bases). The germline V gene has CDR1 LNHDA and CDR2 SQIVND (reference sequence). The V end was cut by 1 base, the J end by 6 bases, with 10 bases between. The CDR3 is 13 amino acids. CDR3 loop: CASSIALGVEQYF. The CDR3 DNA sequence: TGTGCCAGTAGTATAGCCCTGGGAGTCGAGCAGTACTTC.

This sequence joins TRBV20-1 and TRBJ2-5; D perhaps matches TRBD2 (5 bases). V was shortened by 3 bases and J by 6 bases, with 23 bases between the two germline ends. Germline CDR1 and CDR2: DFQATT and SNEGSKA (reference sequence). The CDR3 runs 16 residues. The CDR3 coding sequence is TGCAGTGCTAGTCCCCCGCTGCCGGGGTTGAGAAAGACCCAGTACTTC. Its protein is CSASPPLPGLRKTQYF.

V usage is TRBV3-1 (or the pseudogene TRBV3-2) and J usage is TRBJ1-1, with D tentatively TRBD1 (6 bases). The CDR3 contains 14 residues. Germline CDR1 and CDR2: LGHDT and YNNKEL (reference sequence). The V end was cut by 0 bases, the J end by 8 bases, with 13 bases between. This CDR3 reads CASSQEGGTKEAFF. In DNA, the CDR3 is TGTGCCAGCAGCCAAGAGGGTGGGACAAAAGAAGCTTTCTTT.

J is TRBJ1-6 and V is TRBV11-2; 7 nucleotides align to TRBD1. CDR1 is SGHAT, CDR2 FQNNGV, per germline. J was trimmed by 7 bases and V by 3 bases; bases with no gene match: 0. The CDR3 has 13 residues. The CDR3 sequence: CASSLGQNSPLHF. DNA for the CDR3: TGTGCCAGCAGCTTGGGACAGAATTCACCCCTCCACTTT.

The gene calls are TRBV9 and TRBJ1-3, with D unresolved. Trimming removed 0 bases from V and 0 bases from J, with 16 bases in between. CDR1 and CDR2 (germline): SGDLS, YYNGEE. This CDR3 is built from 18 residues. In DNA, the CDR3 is TGTGCCAGCAGCGTAGCCCAGGATCAGATCGTCTCTGGAAACACCATATATTTT. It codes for CASSVAQDQIVSGNTIYF.

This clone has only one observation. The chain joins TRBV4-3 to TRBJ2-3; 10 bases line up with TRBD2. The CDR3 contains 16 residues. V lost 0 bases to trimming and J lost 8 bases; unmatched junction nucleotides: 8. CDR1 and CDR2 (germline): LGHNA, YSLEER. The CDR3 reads CASSQDGASGGLTQYF. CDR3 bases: TGCGCCAGCAGCCAAGATGGGGCTAGCGGGGGACTTACGCAGTATTTT.

The DNA of the CDR3 is TGTGCCAGCAGCCAGTATAGCGGGAGGTACAATGAGCAGTTCTTC. Residues: CASSQYSGRYNEQFF. The gene calls are TRBV3-1 (or the pseudogene TRBV3-2) and TRBJ2-1; 10 bases are shared with TRBD2. Losses at the gene ends were 3 bases for V and 4 bases for J; bases not matched to a gene: 3. CDR1 LGHDT and CDR2 YNNKEL come from the germline V gene (reference sequence). The CDR3 loop spans 15 amino acids.

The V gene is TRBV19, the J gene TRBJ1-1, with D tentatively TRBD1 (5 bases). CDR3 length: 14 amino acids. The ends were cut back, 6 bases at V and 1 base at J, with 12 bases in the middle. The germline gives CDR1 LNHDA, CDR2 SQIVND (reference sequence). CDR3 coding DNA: TGTGCCAGTAGCCCAGGGAAGGGGAACACTGAAGCTTTCTTT. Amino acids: CASSPGKGNTEAFF.

Here the CDR3 DNA reads TGCAGCGTCAGAACAGACACTGAAGCTTTCTTT. Translation gives CSVRTDTEAFF. This chain uses TRBV29-1 with TRBJ1-1; D is unclear. The CDR3 sequence is 11 residues long. V was trimmed by 6 bases and J by 3 bases, leaving 8 bases between them. Germline CDR1 SQVTM, CDR2 ANQGSEA.

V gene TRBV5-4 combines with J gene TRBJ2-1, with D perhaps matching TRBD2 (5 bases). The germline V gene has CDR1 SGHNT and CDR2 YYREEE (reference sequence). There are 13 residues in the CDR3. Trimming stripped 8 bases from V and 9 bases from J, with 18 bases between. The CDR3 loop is CASLERGSSEQFF. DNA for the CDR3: TGTGCCAGTTTAGAACGGGGTTCCAGTGAGCAGTTCTTC.

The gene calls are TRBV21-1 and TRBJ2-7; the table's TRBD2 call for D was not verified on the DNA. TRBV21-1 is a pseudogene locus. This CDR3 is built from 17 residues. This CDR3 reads CASSKVPLAGEEYEQYF. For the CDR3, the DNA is TGTGCCAGCAGCAAAGTTCCTTTAGCGGGGGAAGAATACGAGCAGTACTTC.